The rows below give T cell receptor beta chains drawn from one sample of a study of T cell responses to AZD1222 COVID-19 vaccine. The table came from immunoSEQ multiplex PCR; TCRdb's copy has only in-frame clones and leaves some out. Seen here are 170,000 or so clones, approximately 90% observed once, and the top ten hold about 2.5%. This specimen consisted of peripheral blood, obtained on day 0 of AZD1222 vaccination. These receptors all come from an adult in good health. The CDR3 runs from the conserved cysteine through the conserved F or W. A D gene is named only where the DNA matches it firmly. Clone size is shown for a subset of rows, as once, few, many or a class of expanded clone.

j_call d_call cdr3_length clone_size v_call cdr3_aa cdr3_nt
TRBJ1-1 NA 14 NA TRBV3-1/TRBV3-2 CASSFGTPTAEAFF TGTGCCAGCAGCTTCGGGACCCCGACGGCTGAAGCTTTCTTT
TRBJ1-1 NA 14 once TRBV11-2 CASSQSGGSTEAFF TGTGCCAGCAGCCAGAGTGGGGGTAGCACTGAAGCTTTCTTT
TRBJ1-6 NA 14 NA TRBV28 CASSLVTVNSPLHF TGTGCCAGCAGTTTAGTAACAGTTAATTCACCCCTCCACTTT
TRBJ1-1 NA 16 NA TRBV28 CASSPLAAAGNTEAFF TGTGCCAGCAGTCCCCTGGCGGCAGCTGGGAACACTGAAGCTTTCTTT
TRBJ2-5 NA 13 NA TRBV4-1 CASSQGPLETQYF TGCGCCAGCAGCCAAGGGCCTCTGGAGACCCAGTACTTC
TRBJ2-7 TRBD1 16 many TRBV3-1/TRBV3-2 CASSPGQGLTAYEQYF TGTGCCAGCAGCCCGGGACAGGGGCTAACCGCCTACGAGCAGTACTTC
TRBJ1-2 TRBD1 11 NA TRBV6-4 CASHRGDGYTF TGTGCCAGCCACAGGGGGGATGGCTACACCTTC
TRBJ1-1 NA 16 NA TRBV2 CASSPSRGRMNTEAFF TGTGCCAGCAGTCCATCCAGGGGTAGGATGAACACTGAAGCTTTCTTT
TRBJ2-1 TRBD1 15 NA TRBV19 CASSLPGQGGNEQFF TGTGCCAGTAGCCTACCGGGACAGGGGGGTAATGAGCAGTTCTTC
TRBJ2-7 NA 15 few TRBV7-2 CASSLDLHVSYEQYF TGTGCCAGCAGCTTAGACCTACACGTCTCCTACGAGCAGTACTTC
TRBJ2-1 NA 16 few TRBV18 CASSPLTSRSYNEQFF TGTGCCAGCTCACCACTCACTAGCCGCTCCTACAATGAGCAGTTCTTC
TRBJ2-5 NA 14 NA TRBV4-1 CASSHLAGSETQYF TGCGCCAGCAGCCATCTGGCGGGTTCTGAGACCCAGTACTTC
TRBJ1-5 NA 12 NA TRBV28 CASSFSNQPQHF TGTGCCAGCAGTTTCAGCAATCAGCCCCAGCATTTT
TRBJ1-3 NA 16 NA TRBV7-9 CASSPRLVRSGNTIYF TGTGCCAGCAGCCCTAGACTGGTACGCTCTGGAAACACCATATATTTT
TRBJ2-1 TRBD1 20 few TRBV18 CASSPLVGQLSVSSYNEQFF TGTGCCAGCTCACCACTCGTGGGACAGCTGTCTGTGAGCTCCTACAATGAGCAGTTCTTC
TRBJ2-7 TRBD1 14 NA TRBV7-2 CASSFTGGGYEQYF TGTGCCAGCAGCTTCACAGGGGGCGGTTACGAGCAGTACTTC
TRBJ1-2 TRBD1 15 NA TRBV5-1 CASSLRTGSNYGYTF TGCGCCAGCAGCCTGAGGACAGGCAGTAACTATGGCTACACCTTC
TRBJ2-1 TRBD2 16 NA TRBV5-4 CASSLAGTRAYNEQFF TGTGCCAGCAGCTTGGCGGGGACTAGGGCTTACAATGAGCAGTTCTTC
TRBJ2-5 TRBD1 17 NA TRBV23-1 CASSRGTGGAGQETQYF TGCGCCAGCAGTCGGGGGACAGGGGGCGCGGGGCAAGAGACCCAGTACTTC
TRBJ2-1 TRBD2 19 NA TRBV19 CASSMDGTGTSGGGNEQFF TGTGCCAGTAGTATGGACGGAACCGGGACTAGCGGGGGAGGGAATGAGCAGTTCTTC
TRBJ2-2 NA 17 NA TRBV18 CASSPFLADTNTGELFF TGTGCCAGCTCACCCTTTTTAGCAGATACGAACACCGGGGAGCTGTTTTTT
TRBJ1-3 NA 15 NA TRBV7-7 CASSLDPGAGNTIYF TGTGCCAGCAGCTTAGATCCAGGGGCGGGAAACACCATATATTTT
TRBJ2-7 NA 13 NA TRBV30 CAWSVSGPYEQYF TGTGCCTGGAGTGTAAGCGGTCCCTACGAGCAGTACTTC
TRBJ1-2 NA 14 NA TRBV7-9 CASSLGEGSYGYTF TGTGCCAGCAGCTTAGGGGAGGGAAGCTATGGCTACACCTTC
TRBJ1-1 NA 14 NA TRBV19 CASSVGRGNTEAFF TGTGCCAGTAGTGTCGGCAGGGGGAACACTGAAGCTTTCTTT